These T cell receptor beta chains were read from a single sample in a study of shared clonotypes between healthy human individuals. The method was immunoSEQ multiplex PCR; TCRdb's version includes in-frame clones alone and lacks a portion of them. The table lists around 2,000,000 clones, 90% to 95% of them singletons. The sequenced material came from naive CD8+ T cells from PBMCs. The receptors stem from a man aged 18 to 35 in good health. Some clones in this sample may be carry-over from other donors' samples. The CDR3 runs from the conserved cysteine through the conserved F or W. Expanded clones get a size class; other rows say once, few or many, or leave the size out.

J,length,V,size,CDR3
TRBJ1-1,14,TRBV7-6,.,CASSSDIRNTEAFF
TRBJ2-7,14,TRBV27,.,CASSLTGRGYEQYF
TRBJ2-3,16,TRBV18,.,CASSAPGEGRTDTQYF
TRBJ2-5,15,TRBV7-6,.,CASSLGGRGLETQYF
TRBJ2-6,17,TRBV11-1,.,CASSLWGRFSGANVLTF
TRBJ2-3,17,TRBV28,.,CASRVTGGRGGTDTQYF
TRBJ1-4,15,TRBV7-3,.,CASSQAPGGLEKLFF
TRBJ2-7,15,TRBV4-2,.,CASSQRLAGDGEQYF
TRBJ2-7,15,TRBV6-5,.,CASSIRSSQGSEQYF
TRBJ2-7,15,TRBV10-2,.,CASAPQNGFSYEQYF
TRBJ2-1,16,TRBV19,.,CASSVPRDRPYNEQFF
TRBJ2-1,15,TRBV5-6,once,CASSPGTSAYNEQFF
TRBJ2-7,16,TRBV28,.,CASSLPIGTITYEQYF
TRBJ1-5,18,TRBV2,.,CASIGGLGTAYSNQPQHF
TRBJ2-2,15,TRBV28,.,CASSPGSLNTGELFF
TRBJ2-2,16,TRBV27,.,CASSPQDRANTGELFF
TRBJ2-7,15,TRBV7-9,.,CASSLVEDPNYEQYF
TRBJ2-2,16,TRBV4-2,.,CASSPSPGSITGELFF
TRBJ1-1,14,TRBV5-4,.,CASSSTGWGTEAFF
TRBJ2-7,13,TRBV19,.,CASSFGGGYEQYF
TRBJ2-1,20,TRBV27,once,CASSPRDRVSGSGSYNEQFF
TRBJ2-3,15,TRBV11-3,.,CASSLGDTSTDTQYF
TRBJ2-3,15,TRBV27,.,CASRLLAGGTDTQYF
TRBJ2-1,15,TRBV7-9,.,CASSQSYSSYNEQFF
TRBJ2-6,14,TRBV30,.,CAGSTGAGANVLTF
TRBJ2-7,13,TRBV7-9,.,CASSQGQFREQYF
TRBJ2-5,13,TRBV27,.,CASSMIWGETQYF
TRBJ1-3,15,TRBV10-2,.,CASSGSLPAGNTIYF
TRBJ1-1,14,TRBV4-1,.,CASSFREKNTEAFF
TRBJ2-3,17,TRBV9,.,CASSGPLGREGTDTQYF
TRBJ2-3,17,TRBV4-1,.,CASSLTTGTGWSDTQYF